The 24 T cell receptor beta chains below were found in one sample sequenced in a study of OX40 agonist ivuxolimab in advanced cancers. The assay was immunoSEQ multiplex PCR, and TCRdb's table has in-frame clones only and misses some. There are around 56,000 clones in the sample; about 83% occur only once, and roughly 4.7% lies in the top ten. Sequenced material: CD4+ or CD8+ T cells sorted from blood, taken in a trial of the OX40 agonist ivuxolimab. The receptors originated from an adult with an advanced solid tumor such as melanoma, head and neck, liver or kidney cancer.

CDR3 region: CAISDGGLPNEQFF. Here the CDR3 DNA reads TGTGCCATCAGTGACGGGGGGCTCCCCAATGAGCAGTTCTTC. The gene calls are TRBV10-3 and TRBJ2-1; D may be TRBD2 (7 bases). V lost 3 bases to trimming and J lost 6 bases, with 12 bases between them. Germline values: CDR1 ENHRY, CDR2 SYGVKD. The CDR3 contains 14 residues.

This chain links TRBV18 with TRBJ2-6; D tentatively reads TRBD1 or TRBD2 (5 bases each). Per the germline V gene, CDR1 is KGHSH and CDR2 is LQKENI. Trimming stripped 5 bases from V and 0 bases from J, with 17 bases between. The CDR3 consists of 18 residues. As DNA, the CDR3 is TGTGCCAGCTCAAACCTCCGGGACGTGATCTCTGGGGCCAACGTCCTGACTTTC. Translated: CASSNLRDVISGANVLTF.

The chain employs TRBV6-1 and TRBJ1-1; D gene uncertain. Between the trimmed V and J ends, which lost 6 bases and 7 bases, there was a span of 18 bases. This CDR3 is built from 14 residues. Germline values: CDR1 MNHNS, CDR2 SASEGT. The CDR3 loop is CASSEIEARGEAFF. Written as DNA, the CDR3 is TGTGCCAGCAGCGAGATAGAGGCTCGGGGTGAAGCTTTCTTT.

The chain joins TRBV5-1 to TRBJ2-3, with D unclear. This CDR3 has 15 residues. Trimming left V 3 bases short and J 0 bases short, with 11 bases between. The germline V gene has CDR1 SGHRS and CDR2 YFSETQ. The CDR3 loop reads CASSSAATSTDTQYF. CDR3 DNA sequence: TGCGCCAGCAGCTCGGCAGCAACTAGCACAGATACGCAGTATTTT.

The chain recombines TRBV13 with TRBJ2-6; D uncertain. This CDR3 has 14 amino acids. Germline V gene lookup returns CDR1 PRHDT and CDR2 FYEKMQ (reference sequence). The ends were cut back, 0 bases at V and 4 bases at J, with 4 bases in the middle. The DNA of the CDR3 is TGTGCCAGCAGCTTAGGTATCGGGGCCAACGTCCTGACTTTC. Protein sequence: CASSLGIGANVLTF.

J is TRBJ2-7 and V is TRBV7-8; TRBD2 matches 10 bases. V shed 1 base and J 7 bases; nucleotides not matched to a gene: 7. Germline V gives CDR1 SGHVS, CDR2 FQNEAQ. There are 15 residues in the CDR3. The CDR3 DNA is TGTGCCAGCAGCTTAGGCCCTAGGACTAGCGGAGAGCAGTACTTC. This gives the protein CASSLGPRTSGEQYF.

In its sample, this clone was seen once. V is TRBV13 and J is TRBJ2-5, with 9 nucleotides matching TRBD1. Germline V gives CDR1 PRHDT, CDR2 FYEKMQ (reference sequence). This CDR3 comprises 13 residues. Unmatched junction bases numbered 6, after V lost 5 bases and J lost 8 bases. This chain's CDR3 is CASSVRDRVTQYF. As DNA, the CDR3 is TGTGCCAGCAGCGTCCGGGACAGGGTTACCCAGTACTTC.

The CDR3 sequence is CASSSQGYTGELFF. The CDR3 coding sequence is TGTGCCAGCAGCTCACAGGGATACACCGGGGAGCTGTTTTTT. The V gene is TRBV5-4, the J gene TRBJ2-2, with a possible D match to TRBD1 (6 bases). V lost 3 bases, J lost 3 bases, and 9 bases lay in between. The CDR3 loop spans 14 amino acids. Germline CDR1 SGHNT, CDR2 YYREEE (reference sequence). Full variable domain (outside the CDR3, taken from reference TRBV5-4 and TRBJ2-2): ETGVTQSPTHLIKTRGQQVTLRCSSQSGHNTVSWYQQALGQGPQFIFQYYREEENGRGNFPPRFSGLQFPNYSSELNVNALELDDSALYLCASSSQGYTGELFFGEGSRLTVL.

This clone was seen just once. This chain connects TRBV7-5 to TRBJ1-4; TRBD1 was called by the table and not checked on the DNA. TRBV7-5 is a listed pseudogene. This CDR3 is 17 amino acids long. CDR3 in amino acids: CARSLENLRGCKEKLFF. In DNA form, the CDR3 reads TGTGCCAGAAGCTTAGAGAACCTCAGGGGGTGCAAGGAAAAACTGTTTTTT.

The chain couples TRBV4-2 to TRBJ2-3; TRBD2 agrees at 8 bases. CDR3 size: 16 residues. CDR1 and CDR2 (germline): LGHNA, YNFKEQ. Losses at the gene ends were 5 bases for V and 4 bases for J; bases not matched to a gene: 11. In DNA, the CDR3 is TGTGCCAGCAGCGAGTTAGGCGGGAGGAGGGCAGATACGCAGTATTTT. The encoded protein is CASSELGGRRADTQYF.

The J gene is TRBJ2-1, the V gene TRBV28; TRBD1 aligns across 8 bases. The length of the CDR3 is 15 residues. The germline gives CDR1 MDHEN, CDR2 SYDVKM. Unmatched junction bases numbered 11, after V lost 8 bases and J lost 5 bases. Here the CDR3 reads CASGTPGQVNNEQFF. CDR3 bases: TGTGCCAGCGGTACTCCGGGACAGGTCAACAATGAGCAGTTCTTC.

This clone is a singleton in its sample. The rearrangement uses TRBV2 and TRBJ2-2, with a weak D call TRBD2 (5 bases). Per the germline V gene, CDR1 is SNHLY and CDR2 is FYNNEI. Trimming took off 7 bases at V and 6 bases at J, with 12 bases between the two ends. The CDR3 spans 13 residues. Here the CDR3 reads CASTKGAAGELFF. The CDR3 DNA is TGTGCCAGCACTAAGGGAGCGGCCGGGGAGCTGTTTTTT. Full variable domain (missing parts from reference TRBV2 and TRBJ2-2): EPEVTQTPSHQVTQMGQEVILRCVPISNHLYFYWYRQILGQKVEFLVSFYNNEISEKSEIFDDQFSVERPDGSNFTLKIRSTKLEDSAMYFCASTKGAAGELFFGEGSRLTVL.

The chain uses TRBV19 and TRBJ1-1; TRBD1 matches at 7 bases. The V and J ends lost 5 bases and 0 bases, in that order; junction bases with no gene match: 6. The CDR3 runs to 15 residues. Germline V lookup: CDR1 LNHDA, CDR2 SQIVND (reference sequence). CDR3 DNA: TGTGCCAGTAGTGGGGAGGGGGCGGTGAACACTGAAGCTTTCTTT. Translation: CASSGEGAVNTEAFF. The full variable domain, rest sourced from reference TRBV19 and TRBJ1-1, is DGGITQSPKYLFRKEGQNVTLSCEQNLNHDAMYWYRQDPGQGLRLIYYSQIVNDFQKGDIAEGYSVSREKKESFPLTVTSAQKNPTAFYLCASSGEGAVNTEAFFGQGTRLTVV.

The genes are TRBV29-1 and TRBJ2-1; 8 bases line up with TRBD2. The CDR3 covers 13 residues. J was trimmed by 10 bases and V by 4 bases; bases with no gene match: 9. CDR1 and CDR2 from the germline V gene are SQVTM and ANQGSEA. The DNA of the CDR3 is TGCAGCGTTGTCGGCGGGGGGTCACTCGAGCAGTTCTTC. This sequence encodes CSVVGGGSLEQFF.

V usage is TRBV19 and J usage is TRBJ1-5; D gene unclear. Trimming removed 7 bases from V and 2 bases from J, with 9 bases in between. This CDR3 region has 13 residues. Germline V gene data show CDR1 as LNHDA and CDR2 as SQIVND (reference sequence). CDR3: CASTRRGNQPQHF. Here the CDR3 DNA reads TGTGCCAGTACCCGTCGCGGCAATCAGCCCCAGCATTTT. Full variable domain (remainder filled in from reference TRBV19 and TRBJ1-5): DGGITQSPKYLFRKEGQNVTLSCEQNLNHDAMYWYRQDPGQGLRLIYYSQIVNDFQKGDIAEGYSVSREKKESFPLTVTSAQKNPTAFYLCASTRRGNQPQHFGDGTRLSIL.

The gene calls are TRBV11-3 and TRBJ2-1; maybe TRBD2 (5 bases). This CDR3 is built from 12 residues. Trimming stripped 3 bases from V and 5 bases from J, with 5 bases between. The germline V gene encodes CDR1 SGHNT and CDR2 YENEEA. CDR3 sequence: CASSFGDNEQFF. The CDR3 nucleotides read TGTGCCAGCAGCTTCGGGGACAATGAGCAGTTCTTC. Looking up the rest from reference TRBV11-3 and TRBJ2-1 gives the full variable domain: EAGVVQSPRYKIIEKKQPVAFWCNPISGHNTLYWYLQNLGQGPELLIRYENEEAVDDSQLPKDRFSAERLKGVDSTLKIQPAELGDSAVYLCASSFGDNEQFFGPGTRLTVL.

The V and J genes are TRBV5-1 and TRBJ2-5, with 8 nucleotides matching TRBD2. The CDR3 totals 16 residues. V shed 0 bases, J shed 0 bases, and the junction held 4 bases outside the gene matches. The germline CDR1 and CDR2 sequences are SGHRS and YFSETQ. This CDR3 reads CASSLATGGNQETQYF. The CDR3 DNA follows: TGCGCCAGCAGCTTGGCCACGGGAGGGAACCAAGAGACCCAGTACTTC.

The chain joins TRBV29-1 to TRBJ1-2, with 8 bases matching TRBD1. From germline, CDR1 is SQVTM and CDR2 ANQGSEA. V lost 0 bases, J lost 1 base, and 7 bases stayed unmatched. This CDR3 contains 16 residues. As DNA, the CDR3 is TGCAGCGTTGAAGATCTTCACAGGGGGGTTAACTATGGCTACACCTTC. It encodes CSVEDLHRGVNYGYTF. The variable domain in full, with the rest retrieved from reference TRBV29-1 and TRBJ1-2, is SAVISQKPSRDICQRGTSLTIQCQVDSQVTMMFWYRQQPGQSLTLIATANQGSEATYESGFVIDKFPISRPNLTFSTLTVSNMSPEDSSIYLCSVEDLHRGVNYGYTFGSGTRLTVV.

Comment on this clone: At one end, the junction sequence differs from germline, possibly due to a read error. The chain joins TRBV11-2 to TRBJ1-1, with D tentatively TRBD1 (5 bases). Germline CDR1 SGHAT, CDR2 FQNNGV. The CDR3 runs to 13 residues. The chain's CDR3 is CASRLGEGTEAFF. The CDR3 DNA is TGTGCCAGCAGATTAGGGGAGGGGACTGAAGCTTTCTTT. Full variable domain (outside the CDR3, taken from reference TRBV11-2 and TRBJ1-1): EAGVAQSPRYKIIEKRQSVAFWCNPISGHATLYWYQQILGQGPKLLIQFQNNGVVDDSQLPKDRFSAERLKGVDSTLKIQPAKLEDSAVYLCASRLGEGTEAFFGQGTRLTVV.

The rearrangement joins TRBV4-1 to TRBJ1-1; a possible D gene is TRBD1 (5 bases). The V end was cut by 4 bases, the J end by 4 bases, with 10 bases between. The CDR3 consists of 13 residues. In germline, CDR1 is MGHRA, CDR2 YSYEKL. For the CDR3, the DNA is TGCGCCAGCAGCCCAGGGAGGTCCACTGAAGCTTTCTTT. It yields the protein CASSPGRSTEAFF.

The chain recombines TRBV6-5 with TRBJ2-1; TRBD1 matches at 7 bases. Germline V gene data show CDR1 as MNHEY and CDR2 as SVGAGI. This CDR3 has 15 residues. Trimming removed 5 bases from V and 2 bases from J; junction bases left unmatched: 6. DNA of the CDR3: TGTGCCAGCAGTCTCACAGGGGAAGCCTACAATGAGCAGTTCTTC. This codes for CASSLTGEAYNEQFF.

This clone was recorded a few times. This chain links TRBV7-9 with TRBJ2-7; no definite D call. V was trimmed by 4 bases and J by 3 bases, leaving 19 bases between them. The CDR3 is 16 residues long. Germline loops: CDR1 SEHNR, CDR2 FQNEAQ (reference sequence). This CDR3 is CASSSLSTGRIYEQYF. CDR3 nucleotide sequence: TGTGCCAGCAGCTCGCTTTCGACTGGTAGGATCTACGAGCAGTACTTC.

The rearrangement links TRBV15 to TRBJ2-3; weak D call: TRBD2 (6 bases). The CDR3 sequence is 13 residues long. V dropped 8 bases and J dropped 3 bases, with 12 bases sitting between them. The germline gives CDR1 LNHNV, CDR2 YYDKDF (reference sequence). The CDR3 loop is CATGFGGTDTQYF. The CDR3 bases are TGTGCCACCGGTTTCGGGGGAACAGATACGCAGTATTTT. The variable domain in full, completed from reference TRBV15 and TRBJ2-3, reads DAMVIQNPRYQVTQFGKPVTLSCSQTLNHNVMYWYQQKSSQAPKLLFHYYDKDFNNEADTPDNFQSRRPNTSFCFLDIRSPGLGDTAMYLCATGFGGTDTQYFGPGTRLTVL.

This chain links TRBV10-2 with TRBJ2-7; the match to TRBD2 covers 12 bases. Germline CDR1 and CDR2: WSHSY and SAAADI. V shed 2 bases, J shed 3 bases, and the junction held 8 bases outside the gene matches. The CDR3 is made up of 17 amino acids. The CDR3 is CASSEPSSGRAFYEQYF. The CDR3 nucleotides are TGCGCCAGCAGTGAGCCCTCTAGCGGGAGGGCCTTCTACGAGCAGTACTTC.